A single sample is the source of the 18 T cell receptor beta chains below, sequenced in a study of T cells expressing NK-cell markers. TCRdb derives one entry per CDR3 protein from the 5' RACE reads, leaving out DNA. The listing records 150,000 or so distinct CDR3 sequences. Specimen: blood T cells: a sorted CD56 or NKG2C T cell subset, CD4+ or CD8+ T cells, or bulk PBMC T cells (not recorded which). The receptors come from a woman between 50 and 59 years old in good health.

V gene TRBV6-1 combines with J gene TRBJ1-1. Germline CDR1 is MNHNS and CDR2 is SASEGT. The CDR3 is made up of 15 amino acids. The CDR3 here is CASSLVSNLNTEAFF.

This chain links TRBV15 with TRBJ2-3; the TCRdb call, TRBD1, lacks DNA for checking. Looked up from germline, CDR1 is LNHNV and CDR2 is YYDKDF (reference sequence). The CDR3 is 14 amino acids. This CDR3 is CATSPQGSTDTQYF.

The V gene is TRBV24-1, the J gene TRBJ2-5; the TCRdb D gene call, TRBD2, has no DNA to confirm it. Germline loops: CDR1 KGHDR, CDR2 SFDVKD. CDR3 length equals 15 residues. The CDR3 loop reads CATSDASDGGETQYF.

CDR3 amino acids: CASTPTTADTEAFF. The chain joins TRBV6-6 to TRBJ1-1. The germline V gene has CDR1 MNHNY and CDR2 SVGAGI (reference sequence). The CDR3 spans 14 residues.

The rearrangement joins TRBV5-5 to TRBJ2-7; the TCRdb call, TRBD1, lacks DNA for checking. This CDR3 comprises 12 residues. The germline V gene has CDR1 SGHKS and CDR2 YYEKEE (reference sequence). CDR3 region: CASSPYTGTQYF.

The chain combines TRBV7-9 with TRBJ1-1; TCRdb gives TRBD1 as the D gene, but with no DNA this cannot be confirmed. This CDR3 contains 14 residues. CDR1 SEHNR and CDR2 FQNEAQ come from the germline V gene (reference sequence). The CDR3 protein is CASRNREPPLEAFF. The variable domain in full, with the rest retrieved from reference TRBV7-9 and TRBJ1-1, is DTGVSQNPRHKITKRGQNVTFRCDPISEHNRLYWYRQTLGQGPEFLTYFQNEAQLEKSRLLSDRFSAERPKGSFSTLEIQRTEQGDSAMYLCASRNREPPLEAFFGQGTRLTVV.

The gene calls are TRBV7-9 and TRBJ2-7. CDR1 is SEHNR, CDR2 FQNEAQ, per germline (reference sequence). The CDR3 extends over 15 amino acids. The chain's CDR3 is CASSYALANPYEQYF.

The chain carries TRBV14 and TRBJ2-2; TCRdb reports TRBD2, a call that lacks DNA to check it against. CDR1 is SGHDN, CDR2 FVKESK, per germline. The CDR3 contains 15 residues. This chain's CDR3 is CASSQTSVRTGELFF.

The chain recombines TRBV7-9 with TRBJ2-5; checking the TCRdb D call of TRBD1 is not possible without DNA. The CDR3 covers 16 residues. Looked up from germline, CDR1 is SEHNR and CDR2 is FQNEAQ (reference sequence). CDR3 protein: CASSLATGGYQETQYF.

The chain joins TRBV7-9 to TRBJ2-1; there is no DNA to check the TCRdb D call of TRBD2. The CDR3 loop spans 15 amino acids. Germline lookup yields CDR1 SEHNR and CDR2 FQNEAQ (reference sequence). The CDR3 sequence: CASSLGTSGHNEQFF.

The CDR3 spells CASSLRLAGAYNEQFF. This chain connects TRBV4-1 to TRBJ2-1; the D call of TRBD2 rests on TCRdb alone, since no DNA is present to check it. This CDR3 contains 16 residues. Germline V CDR1 and CDR2: MGHRA, YSYEKL.

V is TRBV27 and J is TRBJ2-1. CDR1 is MNHEY and CDR2 is SMNVEV in the germline V gene (reference sequence). The CDR3 totals 14 residues. CDR3 region: CASRELVSYSEQFF.

The chain recombines TRBV27 with TRBJ1-1. The CDR3 runs to 14 residues. Germline assignment: CDR1 MNHEY and CDR2 SMNVEV (reference sequence). CDR3 region: CASSPGLLNTEAFF.

The chain joins TRBV12-3 or TRBV12-4 to TRBJ1-4. The CDR3 is 14 amino acids. The CDR3 sequence is CASSLREYGEKLFF.

The genes are TRBV7-9 and TRBJ1-2; without DNA, the TCRdb call of TRBD1 cannot be checked. The CDR3 is made up of 14 amino acids. From germline, CDR1 is SEHNR and CDR2 FQNEAQ (reference sequence). CDR3 in amino acids: CASSLIRENYGYTF.

CDR3 sequence: CASSAPDRSLSGGNQPQHF. The rearrangement links TRBV28 to TRBJ1-5; with no DNA, the TCRdb D assignment of TRBD1 cannot be verified. The CDR3 runs to 19 residues. Germline CDR1 reads MDHEN; CDR2 reads SYDVKM.

This chain links TRBV24-1 with TRBJ2-1; TCRdb indicates TRBD1, and absent DNA this call remains unverified. The CDR3 has 14 amino acids. The germline V gene encodes CDR1 KGHDR and CDR2 SFDVKD. The CDR3 loop is CATSGQGASNEQFF.

This chain links TRBV24-1 with TRBJ2-6; TCRdb gives TRBD1 as the D gene, but with no DNA this cannot be confirmed. The germline gives CDR1 KGHDR, CDR2 SFDVKD. This CDR3 comprises 15 residues. This chain's CDR3 is CATSDTGPGANVLTF.